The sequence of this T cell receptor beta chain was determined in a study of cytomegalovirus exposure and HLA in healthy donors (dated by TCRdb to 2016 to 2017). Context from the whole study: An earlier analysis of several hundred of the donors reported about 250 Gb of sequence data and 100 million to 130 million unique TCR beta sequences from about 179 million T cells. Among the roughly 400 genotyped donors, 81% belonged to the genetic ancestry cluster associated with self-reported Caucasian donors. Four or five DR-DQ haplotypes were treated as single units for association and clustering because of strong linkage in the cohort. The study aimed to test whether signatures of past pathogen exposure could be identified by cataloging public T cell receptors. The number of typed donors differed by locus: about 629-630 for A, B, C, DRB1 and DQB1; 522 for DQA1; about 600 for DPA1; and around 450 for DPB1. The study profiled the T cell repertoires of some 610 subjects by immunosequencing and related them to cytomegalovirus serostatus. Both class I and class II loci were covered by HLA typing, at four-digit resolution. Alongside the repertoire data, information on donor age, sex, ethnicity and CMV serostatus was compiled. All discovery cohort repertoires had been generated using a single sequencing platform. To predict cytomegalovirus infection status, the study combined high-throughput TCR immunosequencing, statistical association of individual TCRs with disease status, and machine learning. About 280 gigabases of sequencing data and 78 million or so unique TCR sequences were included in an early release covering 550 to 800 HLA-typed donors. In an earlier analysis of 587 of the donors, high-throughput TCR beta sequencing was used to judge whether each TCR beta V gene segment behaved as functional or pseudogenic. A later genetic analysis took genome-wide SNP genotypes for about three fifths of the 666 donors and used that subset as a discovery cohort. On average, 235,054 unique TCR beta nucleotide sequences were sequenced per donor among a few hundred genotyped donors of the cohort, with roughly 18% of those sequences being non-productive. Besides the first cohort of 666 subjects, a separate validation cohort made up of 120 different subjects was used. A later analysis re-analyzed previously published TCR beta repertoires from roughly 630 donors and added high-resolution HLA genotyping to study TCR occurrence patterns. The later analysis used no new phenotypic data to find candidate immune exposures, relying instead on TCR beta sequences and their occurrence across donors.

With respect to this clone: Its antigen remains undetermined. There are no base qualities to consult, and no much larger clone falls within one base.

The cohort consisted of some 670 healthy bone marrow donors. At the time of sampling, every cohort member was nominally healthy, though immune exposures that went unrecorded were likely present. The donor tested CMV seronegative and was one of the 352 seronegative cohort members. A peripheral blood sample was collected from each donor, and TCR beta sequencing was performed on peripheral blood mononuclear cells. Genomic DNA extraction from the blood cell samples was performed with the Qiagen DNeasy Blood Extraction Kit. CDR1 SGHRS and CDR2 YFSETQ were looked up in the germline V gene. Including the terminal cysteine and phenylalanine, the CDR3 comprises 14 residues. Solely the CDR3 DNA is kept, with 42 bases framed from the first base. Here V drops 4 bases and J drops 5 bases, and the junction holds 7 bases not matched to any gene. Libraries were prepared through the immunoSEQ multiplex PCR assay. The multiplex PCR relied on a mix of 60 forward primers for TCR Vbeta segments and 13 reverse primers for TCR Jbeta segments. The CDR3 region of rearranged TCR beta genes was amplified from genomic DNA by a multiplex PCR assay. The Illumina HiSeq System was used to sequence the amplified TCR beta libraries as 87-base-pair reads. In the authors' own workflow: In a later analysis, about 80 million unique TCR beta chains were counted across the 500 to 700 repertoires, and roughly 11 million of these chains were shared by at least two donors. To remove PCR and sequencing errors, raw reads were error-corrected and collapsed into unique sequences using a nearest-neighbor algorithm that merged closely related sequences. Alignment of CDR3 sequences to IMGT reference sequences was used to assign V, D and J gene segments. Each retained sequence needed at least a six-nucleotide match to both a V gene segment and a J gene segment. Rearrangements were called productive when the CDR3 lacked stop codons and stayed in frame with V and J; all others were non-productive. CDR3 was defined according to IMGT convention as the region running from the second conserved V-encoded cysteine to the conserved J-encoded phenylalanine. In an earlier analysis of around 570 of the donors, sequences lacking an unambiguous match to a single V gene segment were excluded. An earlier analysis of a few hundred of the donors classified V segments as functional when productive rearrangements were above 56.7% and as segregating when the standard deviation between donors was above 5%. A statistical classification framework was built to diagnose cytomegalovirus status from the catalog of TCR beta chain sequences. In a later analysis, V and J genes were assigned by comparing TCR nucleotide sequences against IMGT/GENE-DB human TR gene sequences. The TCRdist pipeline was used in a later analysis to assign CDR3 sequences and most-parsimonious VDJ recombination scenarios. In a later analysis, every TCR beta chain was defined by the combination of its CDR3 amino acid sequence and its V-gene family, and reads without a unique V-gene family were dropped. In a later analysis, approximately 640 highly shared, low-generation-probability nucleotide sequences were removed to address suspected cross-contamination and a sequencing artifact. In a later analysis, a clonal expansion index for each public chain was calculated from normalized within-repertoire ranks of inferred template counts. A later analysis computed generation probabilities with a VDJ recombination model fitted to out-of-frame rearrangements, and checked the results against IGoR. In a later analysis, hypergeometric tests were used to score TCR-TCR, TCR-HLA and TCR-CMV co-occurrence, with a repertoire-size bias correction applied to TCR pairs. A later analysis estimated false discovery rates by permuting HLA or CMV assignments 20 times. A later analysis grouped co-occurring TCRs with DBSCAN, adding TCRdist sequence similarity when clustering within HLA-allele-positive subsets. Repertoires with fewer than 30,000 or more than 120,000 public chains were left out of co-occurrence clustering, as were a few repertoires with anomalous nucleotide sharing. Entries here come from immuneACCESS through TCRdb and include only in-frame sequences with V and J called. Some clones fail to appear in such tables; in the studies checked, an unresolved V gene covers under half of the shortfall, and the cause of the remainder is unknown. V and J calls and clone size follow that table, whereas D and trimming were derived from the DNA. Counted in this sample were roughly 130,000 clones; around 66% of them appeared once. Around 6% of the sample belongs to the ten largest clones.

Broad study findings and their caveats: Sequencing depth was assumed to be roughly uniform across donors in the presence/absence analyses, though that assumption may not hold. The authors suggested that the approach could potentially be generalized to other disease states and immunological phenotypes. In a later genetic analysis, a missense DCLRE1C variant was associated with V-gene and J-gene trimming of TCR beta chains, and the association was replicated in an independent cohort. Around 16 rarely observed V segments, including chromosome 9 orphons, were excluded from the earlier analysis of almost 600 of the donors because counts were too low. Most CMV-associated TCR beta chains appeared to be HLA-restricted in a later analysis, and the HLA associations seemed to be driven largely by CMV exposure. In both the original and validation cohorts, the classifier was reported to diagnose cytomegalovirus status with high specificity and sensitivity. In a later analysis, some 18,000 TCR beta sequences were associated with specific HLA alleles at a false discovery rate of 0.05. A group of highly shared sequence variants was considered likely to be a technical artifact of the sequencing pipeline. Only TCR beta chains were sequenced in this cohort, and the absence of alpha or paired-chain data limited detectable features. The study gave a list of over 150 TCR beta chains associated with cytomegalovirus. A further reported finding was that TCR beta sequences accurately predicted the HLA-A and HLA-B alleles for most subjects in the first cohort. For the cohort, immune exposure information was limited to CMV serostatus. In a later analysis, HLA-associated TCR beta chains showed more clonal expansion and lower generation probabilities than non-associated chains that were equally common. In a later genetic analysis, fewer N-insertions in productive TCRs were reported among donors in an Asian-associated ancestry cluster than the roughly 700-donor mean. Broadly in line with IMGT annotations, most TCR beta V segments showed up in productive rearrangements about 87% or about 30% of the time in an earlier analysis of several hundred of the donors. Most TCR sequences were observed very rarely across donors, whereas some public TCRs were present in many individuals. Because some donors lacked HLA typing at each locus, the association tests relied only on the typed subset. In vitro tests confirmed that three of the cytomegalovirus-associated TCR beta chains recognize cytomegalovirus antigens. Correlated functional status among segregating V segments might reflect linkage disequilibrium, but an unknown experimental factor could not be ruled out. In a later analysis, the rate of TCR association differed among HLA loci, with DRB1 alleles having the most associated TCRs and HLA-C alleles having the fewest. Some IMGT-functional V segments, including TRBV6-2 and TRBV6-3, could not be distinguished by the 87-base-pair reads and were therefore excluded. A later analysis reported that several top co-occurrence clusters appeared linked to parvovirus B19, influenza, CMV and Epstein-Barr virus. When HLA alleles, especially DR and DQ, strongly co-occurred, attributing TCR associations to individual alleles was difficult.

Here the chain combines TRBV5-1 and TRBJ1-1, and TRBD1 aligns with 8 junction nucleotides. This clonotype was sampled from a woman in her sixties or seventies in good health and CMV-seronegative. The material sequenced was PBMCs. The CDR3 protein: CASSPNTGGTEAFF. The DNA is TGCGCCAGCAGCCCAAATACAGGGGGAACTGAAGCTTTCTTT.